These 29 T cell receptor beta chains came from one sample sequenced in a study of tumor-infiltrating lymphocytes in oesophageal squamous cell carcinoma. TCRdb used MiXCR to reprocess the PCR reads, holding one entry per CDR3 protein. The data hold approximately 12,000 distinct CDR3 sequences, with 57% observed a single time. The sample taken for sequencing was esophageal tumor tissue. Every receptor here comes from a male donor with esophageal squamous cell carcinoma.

CDR3 sequence reads: CASSPSPRWQYF. The CDR3 nucleotides read TGTGCCAGCAGCCCTTCTCCACGATGGCAGTACTTC. This chain joins TRBV12-3 or TRBV12-4 and TRBJ2-4; D unresolved. V was cut by 6 bases and J by 13 bases, with 16 bases left in between. CDR3 length: 12 amino acids.

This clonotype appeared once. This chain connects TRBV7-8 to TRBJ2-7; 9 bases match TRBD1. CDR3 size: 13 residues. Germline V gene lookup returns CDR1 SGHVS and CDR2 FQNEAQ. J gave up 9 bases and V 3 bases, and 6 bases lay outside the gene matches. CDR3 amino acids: CASSLTGGWMQYF. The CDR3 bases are TGTGCCAGCAGCTTGACAGGGGGGTGGATGCAGTACTTC.

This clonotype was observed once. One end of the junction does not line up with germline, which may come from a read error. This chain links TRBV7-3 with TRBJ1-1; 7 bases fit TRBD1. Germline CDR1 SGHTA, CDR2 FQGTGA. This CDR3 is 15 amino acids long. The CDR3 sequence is CASSPGTEVTGELFF. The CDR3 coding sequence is TGTGCCAGCAGCCCCGGGACAGAGGTCACCGGGGAGCTGTTCTTC.

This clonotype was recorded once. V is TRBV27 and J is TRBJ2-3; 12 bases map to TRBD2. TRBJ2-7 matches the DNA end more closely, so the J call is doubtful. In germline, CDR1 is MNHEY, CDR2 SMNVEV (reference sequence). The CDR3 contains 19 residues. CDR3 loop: CASSLGTSGFHGSYNEQYF. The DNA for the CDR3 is TGTGCCAGCAGTTTAGGGACTAGCGGGTTCCACGGCTCCTACAATGAGCAGTACTTC.

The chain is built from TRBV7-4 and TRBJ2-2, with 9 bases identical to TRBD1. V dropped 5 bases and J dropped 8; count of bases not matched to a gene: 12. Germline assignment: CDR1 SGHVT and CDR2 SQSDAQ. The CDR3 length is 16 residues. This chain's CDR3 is CASSGERDRVSGELFF. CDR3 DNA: TGTGCCAGCAGCGGAGAACGGGACAGGGTCTCTGGGGAGCTGTTTTTT. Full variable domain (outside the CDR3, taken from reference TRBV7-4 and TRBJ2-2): GAGVSQSPRYKVAKRGRDVALRCDSISGHVTLYWYRQTLGQGSEVLTYSQSDAQRDKSGRPSGRFSAERPERSVSTLKIQRTEQGDSAVYLCASSGERDRVSGELFFGEGSRLTVL.

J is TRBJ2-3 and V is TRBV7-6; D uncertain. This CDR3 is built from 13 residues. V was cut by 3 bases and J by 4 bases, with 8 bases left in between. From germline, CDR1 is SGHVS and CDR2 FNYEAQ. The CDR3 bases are TGTGCCAGCAGCTTTAGTGGCCCAGATACGCAGTATTTT. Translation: CASSFSGPDTQYF.

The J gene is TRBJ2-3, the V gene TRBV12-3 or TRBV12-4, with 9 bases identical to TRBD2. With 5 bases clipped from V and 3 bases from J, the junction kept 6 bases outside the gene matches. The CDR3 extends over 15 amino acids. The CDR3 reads CASSISGSGTDTQYF. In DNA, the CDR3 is TGTGCCAGCAGTATTAGCGGGAGTGGTACAGATACGCAGTATTTT.

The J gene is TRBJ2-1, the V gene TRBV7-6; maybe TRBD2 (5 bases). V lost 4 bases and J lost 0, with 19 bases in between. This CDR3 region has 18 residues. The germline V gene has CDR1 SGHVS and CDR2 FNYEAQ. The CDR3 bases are TGTGCCAGCAGCTCGCTAGCTTATAGCAGAAGCTCCTACAATGAGCAGTTCTTC. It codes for CASSSLAYSRSSYNEQFF.

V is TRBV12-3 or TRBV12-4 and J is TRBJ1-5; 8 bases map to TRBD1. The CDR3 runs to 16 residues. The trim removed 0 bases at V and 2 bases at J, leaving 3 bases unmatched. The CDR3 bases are TGTGCCAGCAGTTTAGCGGTCAGGGGGCGCAATCAGCCCCAGCATTTT. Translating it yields CASSLAVRGRNQPQHF.

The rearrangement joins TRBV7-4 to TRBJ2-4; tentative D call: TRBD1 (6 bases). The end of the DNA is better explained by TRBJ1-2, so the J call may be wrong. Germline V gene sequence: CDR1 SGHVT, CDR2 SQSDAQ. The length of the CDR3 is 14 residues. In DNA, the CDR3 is TGTGCCAGCAGCTTAGGGACAGCTAACTATGGCTACACCTTC. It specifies CASSLGTANYGYTF.

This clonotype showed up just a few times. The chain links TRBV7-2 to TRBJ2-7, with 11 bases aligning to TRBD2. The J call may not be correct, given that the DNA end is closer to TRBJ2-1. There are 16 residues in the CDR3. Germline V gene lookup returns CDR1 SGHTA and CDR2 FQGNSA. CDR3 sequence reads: CASRFSSGRPNNEQFF. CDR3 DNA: TGTGCCAGCAGGTTCTCTAGCGGGAGGCCGAACAATGAGCAGTTCTTC.

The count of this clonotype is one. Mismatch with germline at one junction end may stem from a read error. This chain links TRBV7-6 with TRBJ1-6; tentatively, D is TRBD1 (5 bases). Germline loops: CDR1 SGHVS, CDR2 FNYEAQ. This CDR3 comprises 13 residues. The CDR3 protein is CAPRARGTYEQYF. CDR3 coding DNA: TGTGCCCCCCGGGCAAGGGGTACCTACGAGCAGTACTTT.

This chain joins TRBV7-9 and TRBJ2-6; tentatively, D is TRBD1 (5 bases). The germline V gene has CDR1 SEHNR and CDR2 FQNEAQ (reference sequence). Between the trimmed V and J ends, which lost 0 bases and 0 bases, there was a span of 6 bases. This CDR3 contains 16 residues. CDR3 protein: CASSLAGVSGANVLTF. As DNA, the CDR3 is TGTGCCAGCAGCTTAGCAGGGGTCTCTGGGGCCAACGTCCTGACTTTC.

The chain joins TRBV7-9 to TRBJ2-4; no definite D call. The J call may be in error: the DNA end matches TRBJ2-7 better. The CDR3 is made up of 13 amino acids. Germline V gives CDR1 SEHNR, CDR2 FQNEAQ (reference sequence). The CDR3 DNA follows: TGTGCCAGCAGCTTACGGGTCCCATACGAGCAGTACTTC. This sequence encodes CASSLRVPYEQYF.

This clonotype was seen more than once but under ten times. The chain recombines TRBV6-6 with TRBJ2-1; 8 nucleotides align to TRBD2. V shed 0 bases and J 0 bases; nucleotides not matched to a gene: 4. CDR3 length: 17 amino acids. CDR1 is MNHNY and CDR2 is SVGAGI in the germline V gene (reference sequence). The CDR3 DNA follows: TGTGCCAGCAGTTACTCGACTAGCGCCTACTCCTACAATGAGCAGTTCTTC. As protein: CASSYSTSAYSYNEQFF.

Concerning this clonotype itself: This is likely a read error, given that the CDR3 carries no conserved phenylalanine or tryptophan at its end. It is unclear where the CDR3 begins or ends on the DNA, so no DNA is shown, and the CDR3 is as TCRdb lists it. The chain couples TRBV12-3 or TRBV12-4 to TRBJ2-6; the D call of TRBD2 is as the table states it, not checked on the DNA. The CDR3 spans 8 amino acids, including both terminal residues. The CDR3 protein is CASSGTSG.

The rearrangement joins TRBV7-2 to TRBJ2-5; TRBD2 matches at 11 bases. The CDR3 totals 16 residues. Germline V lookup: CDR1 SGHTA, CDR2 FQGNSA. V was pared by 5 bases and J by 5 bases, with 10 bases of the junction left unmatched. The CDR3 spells CASSDLAGGRRETQYF. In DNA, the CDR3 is TGTGCCAGCAGCGACCTAGCGGGAGGACGGCGGGAGACCCAGTACTTC.

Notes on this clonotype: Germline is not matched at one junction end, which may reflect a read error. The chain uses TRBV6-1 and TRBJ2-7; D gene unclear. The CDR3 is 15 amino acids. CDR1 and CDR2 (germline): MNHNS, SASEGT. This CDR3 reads CASREGISYSYEQYF. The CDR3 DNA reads TGTGCCAGCAGAGAAGGGATCTCCTACTCCTACGAGCAGTACTTC.

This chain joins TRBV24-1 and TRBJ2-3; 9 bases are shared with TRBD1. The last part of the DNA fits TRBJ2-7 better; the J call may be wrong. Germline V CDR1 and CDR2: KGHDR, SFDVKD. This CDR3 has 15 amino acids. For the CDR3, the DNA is TGTGCCACCAGTGACCCTGGACAGGGGCCCTACGAGCAGTACTTC. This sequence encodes CATSDPGQGPYEQYF.

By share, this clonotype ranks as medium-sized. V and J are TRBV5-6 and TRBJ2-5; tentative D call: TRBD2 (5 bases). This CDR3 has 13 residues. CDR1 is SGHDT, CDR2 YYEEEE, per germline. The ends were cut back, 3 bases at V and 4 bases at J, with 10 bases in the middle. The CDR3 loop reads CASSYGVGETQYF. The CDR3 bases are TGTGCCAGCAGCTACGGGGTGGGAGAGACCCAGTACTTC.

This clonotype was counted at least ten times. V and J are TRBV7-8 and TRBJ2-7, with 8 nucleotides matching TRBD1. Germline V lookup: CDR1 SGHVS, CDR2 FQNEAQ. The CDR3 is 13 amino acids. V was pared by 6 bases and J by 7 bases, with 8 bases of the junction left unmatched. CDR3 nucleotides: TGTGCCAGCAGTTCGGACAGGGACGGTGAGCAGTACTTC. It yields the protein CASSSDRDGEQYF.

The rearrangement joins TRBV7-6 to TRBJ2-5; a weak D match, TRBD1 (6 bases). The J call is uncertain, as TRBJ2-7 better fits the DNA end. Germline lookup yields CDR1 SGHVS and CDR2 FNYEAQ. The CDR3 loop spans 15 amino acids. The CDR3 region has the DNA TGTGCCAGCAGCTTACCGGGACACCTAACCTACGAGCAGTACTTC. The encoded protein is CASSLPGHLTYEQYF.

DNA of the CDR3: TGTGCCAGCAGCTTAAGAGGGACAGAAAACATTCAGTACTTC. Its translation: CASSLRGTENIQYF. V gene TRBV7-4 combines with J gene TRBJ2-4; 7 bases match TRBD1. Germline-derived CDR1 and CDR2 are SGHVT and SQSDAQ. CDR3 length: 14 amino acids. Trimming cost V 2 bases and J 5 bases; bases outside gene matches: 3.

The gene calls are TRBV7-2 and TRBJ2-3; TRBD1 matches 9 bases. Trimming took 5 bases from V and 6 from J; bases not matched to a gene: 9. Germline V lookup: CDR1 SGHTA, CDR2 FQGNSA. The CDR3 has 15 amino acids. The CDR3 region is CASSKQGAVYDTQYF. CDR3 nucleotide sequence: TGTGCCAGCAGCAAACAGGGGGCTGTTTACGATACGCAGTATTTT.

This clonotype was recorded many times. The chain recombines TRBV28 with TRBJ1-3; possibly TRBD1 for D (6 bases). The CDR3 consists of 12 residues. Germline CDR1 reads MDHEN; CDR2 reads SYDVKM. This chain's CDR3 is CDGGTSGNTIYF. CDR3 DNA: TGTGACGGGGGCACCTCTGGAAACACCATATATTTT.

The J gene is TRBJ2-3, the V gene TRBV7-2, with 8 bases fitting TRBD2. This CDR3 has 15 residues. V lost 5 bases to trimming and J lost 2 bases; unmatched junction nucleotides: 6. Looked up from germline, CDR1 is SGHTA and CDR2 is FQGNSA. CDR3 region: CASSPQAGATDTQYF. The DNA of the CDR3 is TGTGCCAGCAGCCCACAAGCGGGAGCCACAGATACGCAGTATTTT.

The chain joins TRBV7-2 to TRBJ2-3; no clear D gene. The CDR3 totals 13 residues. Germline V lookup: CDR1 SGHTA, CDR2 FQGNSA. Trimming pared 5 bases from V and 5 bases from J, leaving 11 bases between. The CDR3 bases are TGTGCCAGCAGCCCCAATGAGCGAGATACGCAGTATTTT. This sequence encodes CASSPNERDTQYF. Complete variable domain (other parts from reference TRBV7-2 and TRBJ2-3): GAGVSQSPSNKVTEKGKDVELRCDPISGHTALYWYRQSLGQGLEFLIYFQGNSAPDKSGLPSDRFSAERTGGSVSTLTIQRTQQEDSAVYLCASSPNERDTQYFGPGTRLTVL.

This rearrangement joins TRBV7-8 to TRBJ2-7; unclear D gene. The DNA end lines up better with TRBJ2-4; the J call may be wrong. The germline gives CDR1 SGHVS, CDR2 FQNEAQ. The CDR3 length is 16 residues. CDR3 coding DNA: TGTGCCAGCAGCTTAGATCGTTGGATGGCCAAAAACATTCAGTACTTC. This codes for CASSLDRWMAKNIQYF.

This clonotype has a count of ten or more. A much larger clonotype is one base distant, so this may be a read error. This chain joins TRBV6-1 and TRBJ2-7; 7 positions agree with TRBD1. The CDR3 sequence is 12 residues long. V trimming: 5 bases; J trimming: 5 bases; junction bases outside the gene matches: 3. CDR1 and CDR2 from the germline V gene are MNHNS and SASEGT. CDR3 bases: TGTGCCAGCAGTTCCCAGGGGGACGAGCAGTACTTC. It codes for CASSSQGDEQYF.